This T cell receptor (beta chain) is drawn from a study of regulatory T cells in long-lasting Graves disease. Study-level results: Persistent Graves' patients showed reduced TCR diversity versus newly diagnosed patients. Under persistent disease, TRBV28, TRBJ1-2 and TRBJ2-5 were used preferentially.

Time point: newly diagnosed GD, antithyroid drugs for less than 3 months. Construction of the TCR library relied on RNA isolated from PBMCs. Patients met American Thyroid Association criteria for Graves' disease. The authors drew patients from an endocrinology department in Xi'an, China. This clonotype was counted at least ten times. What it binds is unknown. Germline V gives CDR1 DFQATT, CDR2 SNEGSKA (reference sequence). Losses at the gene ends were 6 bases for V and 3 bases for J; bases not matched to a gene: 4. This CDR3 has 14 amino acids. Construction of TCR beta libraries relied on iRepertoire HTBI primers and on Arm-PCR targeting CDR3 regions. TCRdb analysed the multiplex PCR reads with MiXCR anew, one entry per CDR3 protein. The table records around 250,000 distinct CDR3 sequences, 15% to 20% of them present only once.

Sequenced here: peripheral blood mononuclear cells (PBMCs), sampled at new diagnosis, from a patient treated with antithyroid drugs. The clonotype originates from a female donor with Graves disease. V gene TRBV20-1 combines with J gene TRBJ2-1; 11 positions agree with TRBD1. The CDR3 DNA reads as TGCAGTGCGCGGGGACAGGGGGACTACAATGAGCAGTTCTTC. Its translation is CSARGQGDYNEQFF.